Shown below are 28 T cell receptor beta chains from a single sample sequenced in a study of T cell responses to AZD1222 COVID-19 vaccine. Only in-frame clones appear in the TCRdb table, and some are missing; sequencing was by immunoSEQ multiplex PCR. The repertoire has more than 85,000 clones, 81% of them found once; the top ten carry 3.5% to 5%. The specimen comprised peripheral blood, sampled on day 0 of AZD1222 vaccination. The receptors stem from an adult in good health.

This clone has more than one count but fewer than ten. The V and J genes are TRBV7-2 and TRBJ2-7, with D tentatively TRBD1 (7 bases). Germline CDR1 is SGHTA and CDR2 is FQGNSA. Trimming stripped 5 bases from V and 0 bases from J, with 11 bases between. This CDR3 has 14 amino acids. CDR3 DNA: TGTGCCAGCAGCCCAGGGGGGAGCTCCTACGAGCAGTACTTC. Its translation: CASSPGGSSYEQYF.

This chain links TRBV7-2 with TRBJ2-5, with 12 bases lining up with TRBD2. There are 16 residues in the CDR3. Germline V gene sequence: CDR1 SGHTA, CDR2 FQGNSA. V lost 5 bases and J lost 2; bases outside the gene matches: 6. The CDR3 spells CASSPSGLAGQETQYF. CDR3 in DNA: TGTGCCAGCAGCCCCTCTGGACTAGCGGGGCAAGAGACCCAGTACTTC.

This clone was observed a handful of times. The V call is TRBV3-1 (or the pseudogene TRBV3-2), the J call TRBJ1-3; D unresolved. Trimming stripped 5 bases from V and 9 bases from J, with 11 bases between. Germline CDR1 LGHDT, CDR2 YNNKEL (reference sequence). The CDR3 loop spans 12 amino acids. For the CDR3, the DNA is TGTGCCAGCAGCGGTGTGGAGGGCACCATATATTTT. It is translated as CASSGVEGTIYF.

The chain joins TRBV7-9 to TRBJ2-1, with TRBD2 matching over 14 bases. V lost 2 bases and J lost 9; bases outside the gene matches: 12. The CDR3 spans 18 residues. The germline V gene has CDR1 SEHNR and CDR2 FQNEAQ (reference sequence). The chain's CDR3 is CASSLPLRLAGGKSEQFF. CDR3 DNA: TGTGCCAGCAGCTTACCGCTTAGACTAGCGGGAGGGAAGAGTGAGCAGTTCTTC.

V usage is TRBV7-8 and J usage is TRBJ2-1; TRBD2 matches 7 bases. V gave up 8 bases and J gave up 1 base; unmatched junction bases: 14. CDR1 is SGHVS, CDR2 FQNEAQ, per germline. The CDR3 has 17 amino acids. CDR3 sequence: CASRRWGGGQSYNEQFF. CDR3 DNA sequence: TGTGCCAGCCGGAGGTGGGGCGGGGGTCAATCCTACAATGAGCAGTTCTTC.

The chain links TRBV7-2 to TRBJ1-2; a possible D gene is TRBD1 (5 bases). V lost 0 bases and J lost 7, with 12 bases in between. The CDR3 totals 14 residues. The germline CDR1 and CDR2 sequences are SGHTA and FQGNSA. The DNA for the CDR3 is TGTGCCAGCAGCTTAGCGACCAGGGCGGGTGGCTACACCTTC. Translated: CASSLATRAGGYTF.

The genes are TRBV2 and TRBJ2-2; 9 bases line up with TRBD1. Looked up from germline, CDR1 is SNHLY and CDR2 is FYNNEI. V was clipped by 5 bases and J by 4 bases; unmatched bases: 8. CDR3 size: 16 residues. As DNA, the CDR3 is TGTGCCAGCAGTTCCACAGGGGGCGAGGGCACCGGGGAGCTGTTTTTT. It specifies CASSSTGGEGTGELFF.

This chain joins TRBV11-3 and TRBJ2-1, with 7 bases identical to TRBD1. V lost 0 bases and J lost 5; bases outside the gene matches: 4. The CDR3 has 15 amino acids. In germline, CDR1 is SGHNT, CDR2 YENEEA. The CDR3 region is CASSLEPGGNNEQFF. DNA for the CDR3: TGTGCCAGCAGCTTAGAGCCAGGGGGAAACAATGAGCAGTTCTTC.

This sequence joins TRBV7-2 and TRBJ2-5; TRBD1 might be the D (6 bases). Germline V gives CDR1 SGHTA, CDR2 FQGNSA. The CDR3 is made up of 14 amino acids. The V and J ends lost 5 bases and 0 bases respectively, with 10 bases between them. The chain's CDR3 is CASSMDRDQETQYF. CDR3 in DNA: TGTGCCAGCAGCATGGACAGAGACCAAGAGACCCAGTACTTC.

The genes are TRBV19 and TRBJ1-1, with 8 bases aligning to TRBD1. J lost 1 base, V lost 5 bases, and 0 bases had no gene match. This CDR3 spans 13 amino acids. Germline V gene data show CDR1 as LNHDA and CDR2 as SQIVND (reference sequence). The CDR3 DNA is TGTGCCAGTAGTGACAGGGGGAACACTGAAGCTTTCTTT. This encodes CASSDRGNTEAFF. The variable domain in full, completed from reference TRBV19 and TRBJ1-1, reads DGGITQSPKYLFRKEGQNVTLSCEQNLNHDAMYWYRQDPGQGLRLIYYSQIVNDFQKGDIAEGYSVSREKKESFPLTVTSAQKNPTAFYLCASSDRGNTEAFFGQGTRLTVV.

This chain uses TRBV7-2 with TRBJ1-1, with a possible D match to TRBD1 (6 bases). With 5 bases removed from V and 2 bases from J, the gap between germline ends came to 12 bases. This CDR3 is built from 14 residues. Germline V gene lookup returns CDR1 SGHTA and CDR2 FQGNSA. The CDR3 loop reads CASSVQGVNTEAFF. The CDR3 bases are TGTGCCAGCAGCGTACAGGGAGTTAACACTGAAGCTTTCTTT.

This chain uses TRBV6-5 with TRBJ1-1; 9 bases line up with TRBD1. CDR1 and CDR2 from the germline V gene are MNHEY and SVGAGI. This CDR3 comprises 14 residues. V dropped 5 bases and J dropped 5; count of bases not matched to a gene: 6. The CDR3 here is CASSNDRGRTEAFF. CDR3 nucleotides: TGTGCCAGCAGTAATGACAGGGGGAGGACTGAAGCTTTCTTT.

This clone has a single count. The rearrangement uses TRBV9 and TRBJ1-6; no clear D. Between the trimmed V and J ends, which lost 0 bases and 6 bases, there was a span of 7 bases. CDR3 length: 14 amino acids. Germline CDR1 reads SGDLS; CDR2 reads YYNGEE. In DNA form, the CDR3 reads TGTGCCAGCAGCGTAGCCCAGATTAATTCACCCCTCCACTTT. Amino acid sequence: CASSVAQINSPLHF.

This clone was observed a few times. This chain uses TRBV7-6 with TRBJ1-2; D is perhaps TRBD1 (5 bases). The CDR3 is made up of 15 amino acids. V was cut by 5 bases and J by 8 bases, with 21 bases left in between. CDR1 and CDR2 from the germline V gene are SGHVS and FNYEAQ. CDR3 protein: CASSREGQGLGGYTF. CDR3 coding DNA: TGTGCCAGCAGCCGGGAGGGGCAGGGACTAGGCGGCTACACCTTC.

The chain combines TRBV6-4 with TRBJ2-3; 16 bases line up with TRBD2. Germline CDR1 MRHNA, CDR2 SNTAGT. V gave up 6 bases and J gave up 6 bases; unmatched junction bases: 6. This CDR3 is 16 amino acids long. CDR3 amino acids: CASSMGLAGGPDTQYF. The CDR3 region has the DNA TGTGCCAGCAGCATGGGACTAGCGGGGGGGCCCGATACGCAGTATTTT.

This chain's CDR3 is CASSLTGGNQPQHF. As DNA, the CDR3 is TGTGCCAGCAGCTTGACAGGGGGCAATCAGCCCCAGCATTTT. The J gene is TRBJ1-5, the V gene TRBV7-9; 8 positions match TRBD1. Germline V gene lookup returns CDR1 SEHNR and CDR2 FQNEAQ (reference sequence). The CDR3 sequence is 14 residues long. The trim removed 3 bases at V and 2 bases at J, leaving 0 bases unmatched.

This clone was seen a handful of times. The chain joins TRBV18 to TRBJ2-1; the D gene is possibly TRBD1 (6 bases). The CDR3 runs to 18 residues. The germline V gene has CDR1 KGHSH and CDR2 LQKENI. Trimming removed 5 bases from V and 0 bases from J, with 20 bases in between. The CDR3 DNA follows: TGTGCCAGCTCAGAATTTCTCGGACAGTTAAACTCCTACAATGAGCAGTTCTTC. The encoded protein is CASSEFLGQLNSYNEQFF.

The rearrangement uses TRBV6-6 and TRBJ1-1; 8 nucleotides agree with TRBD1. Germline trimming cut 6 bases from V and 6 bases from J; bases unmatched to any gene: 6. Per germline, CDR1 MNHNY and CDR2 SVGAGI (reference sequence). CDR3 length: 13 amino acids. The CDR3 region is CASRIRGLSEAFF. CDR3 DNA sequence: TGTGCCAGCAGAATCAGGGGGCTCTCTGAAGCTTTCTTT.

CDR3 nucleotide sequence: TGTGCCATCAGTGAGCTAGACAGGGCCGGCAATCAGCCCCAGCATTTT. This codes for CAISELDRAGNQPQHF. This rearrangement joins TRBV10-3 to TRBJ1-5; 7 bases match TRBD1. The V gene end was trimmed by 2 bases and the J gene end by 2 bases; junction bases not matched to a gene: 6. Germline V gives CDR1 ENHRY, CDR2 SYGVKD. The CDR3 totals 16 residues.

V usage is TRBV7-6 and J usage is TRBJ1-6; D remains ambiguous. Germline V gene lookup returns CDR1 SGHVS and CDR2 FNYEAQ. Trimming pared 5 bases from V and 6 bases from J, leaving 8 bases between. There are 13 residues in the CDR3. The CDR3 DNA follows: TGTGCCAGCAGCGCCCTTGCTAATTCACCCCTCCACTTT. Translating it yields CASSALANSPLHF.

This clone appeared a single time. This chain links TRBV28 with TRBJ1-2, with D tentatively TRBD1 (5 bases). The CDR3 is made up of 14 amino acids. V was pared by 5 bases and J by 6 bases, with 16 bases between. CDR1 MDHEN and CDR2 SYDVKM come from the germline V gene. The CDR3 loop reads CASSIPPTGNGYTF. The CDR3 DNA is TGTGCCAGCAGTATCCCCCCCACAGGAAATGGCTACACCTTC.

The CDR3 sequence: CASSDSQGDNEQFF. The DNA of the CDR3 is TGTGCCAGCAGTGACTCACAGGGGGACAATGAGCAGTTCTTC. The chain joins TRBV6-4 to TRBJ2-1; 8 bases agree with TRBD1. V shed 0 bases and J 5 bases; nucleotides not matched to a gene: 0. The germline gives CDR1 MRHNA, CDR2 SNTAGT. The CDR3 contains 14 residues.

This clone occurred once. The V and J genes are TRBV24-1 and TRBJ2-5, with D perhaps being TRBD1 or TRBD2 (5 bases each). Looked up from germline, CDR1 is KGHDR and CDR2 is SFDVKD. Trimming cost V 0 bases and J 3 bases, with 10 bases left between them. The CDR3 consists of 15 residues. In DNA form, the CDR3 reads TGTGCCACCAGTGATTTGGAAGCGGACAAAGAGACCCAGTACTTC. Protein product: CATSDLEADKETQYF.

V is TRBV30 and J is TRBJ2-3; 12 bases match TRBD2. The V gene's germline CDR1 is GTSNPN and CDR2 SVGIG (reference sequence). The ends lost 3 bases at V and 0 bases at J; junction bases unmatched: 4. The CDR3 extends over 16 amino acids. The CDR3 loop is CAWRRLAGVSTDTQYF. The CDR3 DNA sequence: TGTGCCTGGAGACGACTAGCGGGAGTGAGCACAGATACGCAGTATTTT.

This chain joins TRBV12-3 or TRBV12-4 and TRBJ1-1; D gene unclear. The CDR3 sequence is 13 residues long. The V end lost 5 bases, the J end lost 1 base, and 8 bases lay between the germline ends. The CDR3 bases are TGTGCCAGCAGTAGAGATCCGAACACTGAAGCTTTCTTT. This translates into CASSRDPNTEAFF.

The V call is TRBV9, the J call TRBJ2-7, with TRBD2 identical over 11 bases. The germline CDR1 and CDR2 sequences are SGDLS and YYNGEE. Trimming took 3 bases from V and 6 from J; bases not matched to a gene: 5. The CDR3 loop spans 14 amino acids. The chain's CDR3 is CASSGSGRAAEQYF. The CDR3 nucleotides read TGTGCCAGCAGCGGTAGCGGGAGGGCAGCCGAGCAGTACTTC.

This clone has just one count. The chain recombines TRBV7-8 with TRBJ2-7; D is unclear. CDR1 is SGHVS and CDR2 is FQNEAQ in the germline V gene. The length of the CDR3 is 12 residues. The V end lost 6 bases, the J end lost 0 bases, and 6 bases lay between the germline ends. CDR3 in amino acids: CASRLSSYEQYF. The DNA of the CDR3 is TGTGCCAGCAGACTGAGCTCCTACGAGCAGTACTTC. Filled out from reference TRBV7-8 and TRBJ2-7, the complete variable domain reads GAGVSQSPRYKVAKRGQDVALRCDPISGHVSLFWYQQALGQGPEFLTYFQNEAQLDKSGLPSDRFFAERPEGSVSTLKIQRTQQEDSAVYLCASRLSSYEQYFGPGTRLTVT.

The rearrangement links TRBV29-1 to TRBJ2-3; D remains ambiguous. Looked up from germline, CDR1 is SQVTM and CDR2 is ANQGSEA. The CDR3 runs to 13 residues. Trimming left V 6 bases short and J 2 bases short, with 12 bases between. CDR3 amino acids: CSVSGGPTDTQYF. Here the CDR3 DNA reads TGCAGCGTGAGTGGCGGACCCACAGATACGCAGTATTTT.